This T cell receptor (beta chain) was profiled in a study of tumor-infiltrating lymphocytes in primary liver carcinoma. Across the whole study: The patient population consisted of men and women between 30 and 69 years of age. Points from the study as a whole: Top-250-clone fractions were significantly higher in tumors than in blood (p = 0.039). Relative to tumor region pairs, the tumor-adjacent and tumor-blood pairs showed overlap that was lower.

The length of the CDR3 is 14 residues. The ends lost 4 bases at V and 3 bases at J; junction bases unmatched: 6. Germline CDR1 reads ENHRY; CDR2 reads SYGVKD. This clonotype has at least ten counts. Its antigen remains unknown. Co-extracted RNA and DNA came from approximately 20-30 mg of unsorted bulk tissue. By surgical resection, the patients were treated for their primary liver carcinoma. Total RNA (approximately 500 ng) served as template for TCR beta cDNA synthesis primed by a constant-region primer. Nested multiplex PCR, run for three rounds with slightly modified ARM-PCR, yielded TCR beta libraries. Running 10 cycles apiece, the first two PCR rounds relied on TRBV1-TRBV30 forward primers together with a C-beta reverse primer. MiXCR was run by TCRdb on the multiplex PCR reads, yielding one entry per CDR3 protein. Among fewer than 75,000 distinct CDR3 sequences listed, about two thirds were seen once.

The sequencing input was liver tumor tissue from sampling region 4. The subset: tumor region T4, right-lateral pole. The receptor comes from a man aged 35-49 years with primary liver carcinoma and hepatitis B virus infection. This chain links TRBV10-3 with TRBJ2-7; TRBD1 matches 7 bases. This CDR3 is CAISVLTGNYEQYF. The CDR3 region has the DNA TGTGCCATCAGTGTGCTGACAGGGAACTACGAGCAGTACTTC.